The T cell receptor beta chain under discussion was sequenced for a study of cytomegalovirus exposure and HLA in healthy donors. Overall study: Among the approximately 370 donors who were genotyped, approximately 76% fell in the genetic ancestry cluster that is associated with self-reported Caucasian donors.

The PCR ran on 60 Vbeta and 13 Jbeta primers. Data came from immunoSEQ multiplex PCR; TCRdb stores just in-frame clones and leaves some out. Of around 130,000 clones listed, roughly four fifths are singletons. Findings and limits, study-wide: Confirmation in vitro established that a few CMV-associated chains were specific for CMV antigens.

CDR1 is SNHLY and CDR2 is FYNNEI in the germline V gene. V lost 8 bases to trimming and J lost 2 bases, with 15 bases between them. The CDR3 is made up of 14 amino acids. This clone was recorded only once. Its target is unknown. Input material: PBMCs. This rearrangement joins TRBV2 to TRBJ2-5; TRBD2 is a possible D gene (5 bases). This receptor was obtained from a woman in her 50s in good health and CMV-seronegative. The CDR3 nucleotides read TGTGCCAGCGTTTTTGAGACTATTCAAGAGACCCAGTACTTC. This sequence encodes CASVFETIQETQYF.